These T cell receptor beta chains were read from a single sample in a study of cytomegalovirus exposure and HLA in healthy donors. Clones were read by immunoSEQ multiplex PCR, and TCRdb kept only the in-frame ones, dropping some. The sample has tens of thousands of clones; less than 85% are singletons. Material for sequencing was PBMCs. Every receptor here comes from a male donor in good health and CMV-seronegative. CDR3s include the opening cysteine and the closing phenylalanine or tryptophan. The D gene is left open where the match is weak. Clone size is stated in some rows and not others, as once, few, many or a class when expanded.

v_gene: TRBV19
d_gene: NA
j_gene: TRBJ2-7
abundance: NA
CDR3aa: CASSLYEQYF
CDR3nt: TGTGCCAGTAGTTTATACGAGCAGTACTTC

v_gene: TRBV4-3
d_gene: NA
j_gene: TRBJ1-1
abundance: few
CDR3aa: CASSQGTIAEAFF
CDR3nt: TGCGCCAGCAGCCAAGGCACGATAGCTGAAGCTTTCTTT

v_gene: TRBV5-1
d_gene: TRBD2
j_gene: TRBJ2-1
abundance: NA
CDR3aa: CASSLVASGGVYNEQFF
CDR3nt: TGCGCCAGCAGCTTGGTGGCTAGCGGGGGCGTCTACAATGAGCAGTTCTTC

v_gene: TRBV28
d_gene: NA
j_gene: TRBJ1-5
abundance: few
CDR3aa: CASSFAGMAQHF
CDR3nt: TGTGCCAGCAGTTTTGCGGGGATGGCCCAGCATTTT

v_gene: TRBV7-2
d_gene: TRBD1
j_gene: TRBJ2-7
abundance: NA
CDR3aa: CASSLVVSGTVPYEQYF
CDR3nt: TGTGCCAGCAGCTTAGTGGTTTCGGGGACAGTTCCTTACGAGCAGTACTTC

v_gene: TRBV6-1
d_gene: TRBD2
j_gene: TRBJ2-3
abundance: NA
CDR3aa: CASIAGGRTDTQYF
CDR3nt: TGTGCCAGCATAGCGGGGGGGCGGACAGATACGCAGTATTTT

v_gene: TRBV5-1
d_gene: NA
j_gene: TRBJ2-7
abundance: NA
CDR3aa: CASSPGQRYYEQYF
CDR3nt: TGCGCCAGCAGCCCCGGACAGAGATATTACGAGCAGTACTTC

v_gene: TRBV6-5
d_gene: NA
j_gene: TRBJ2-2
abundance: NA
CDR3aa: CASSYGGRTTGELFF
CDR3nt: TGTGCCAGCAGTTACGGGGGCAGGACGACCGGGGAGCTGTTTTTT

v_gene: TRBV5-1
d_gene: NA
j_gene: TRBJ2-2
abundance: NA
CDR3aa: CASSLETGNTGELFF
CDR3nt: TGCGCCAGCAGCTTGGAAACAGGGAACACCGGGGAGCTGTTTTTT

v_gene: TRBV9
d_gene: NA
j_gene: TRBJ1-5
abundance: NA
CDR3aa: CASSVGSEGPQHF
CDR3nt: TGTGCCAGCAGCGTTGGGTCGGAGGGGCCCCAGCATTTT

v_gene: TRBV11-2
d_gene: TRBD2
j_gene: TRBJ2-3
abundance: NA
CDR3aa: CASSRSGIRTDTQYF
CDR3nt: TGTGCCAGCAGCCGAAGCGGGATACGCACAGATACGCAGTATTTT

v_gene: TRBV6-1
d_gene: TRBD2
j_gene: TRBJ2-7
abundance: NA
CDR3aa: CASSVTSGTYEQYF
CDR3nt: TGTGCCAGCAGTGTAACTAGCGGGACCTACGAGCAGTACTTC

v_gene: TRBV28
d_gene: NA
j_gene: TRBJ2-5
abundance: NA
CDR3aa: CARPGTRDRETQYF
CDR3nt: TGTGCCAGACCCGGGACTCGTGATAGGGAGACCCAGTACTTC

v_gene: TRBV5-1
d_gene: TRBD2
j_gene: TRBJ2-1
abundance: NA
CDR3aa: CASSLGGGYEQFF
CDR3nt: TGCGCCAGCAGTCTCGGCGGGGGGTATGAGCAGTTCTTC

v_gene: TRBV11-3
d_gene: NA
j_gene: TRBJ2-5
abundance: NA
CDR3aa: CASSLNRVETQYF
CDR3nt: TGTGCCAGCAGCTTAAACAGGGTGGAGACCCAGTACTTC

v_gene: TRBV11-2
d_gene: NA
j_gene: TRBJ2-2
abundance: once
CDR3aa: CASSSSWTNTGELFF
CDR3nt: TGTGCCAGCAGCTCTTCGTGGACTAACACCGGGGAGCTGTTTTTT